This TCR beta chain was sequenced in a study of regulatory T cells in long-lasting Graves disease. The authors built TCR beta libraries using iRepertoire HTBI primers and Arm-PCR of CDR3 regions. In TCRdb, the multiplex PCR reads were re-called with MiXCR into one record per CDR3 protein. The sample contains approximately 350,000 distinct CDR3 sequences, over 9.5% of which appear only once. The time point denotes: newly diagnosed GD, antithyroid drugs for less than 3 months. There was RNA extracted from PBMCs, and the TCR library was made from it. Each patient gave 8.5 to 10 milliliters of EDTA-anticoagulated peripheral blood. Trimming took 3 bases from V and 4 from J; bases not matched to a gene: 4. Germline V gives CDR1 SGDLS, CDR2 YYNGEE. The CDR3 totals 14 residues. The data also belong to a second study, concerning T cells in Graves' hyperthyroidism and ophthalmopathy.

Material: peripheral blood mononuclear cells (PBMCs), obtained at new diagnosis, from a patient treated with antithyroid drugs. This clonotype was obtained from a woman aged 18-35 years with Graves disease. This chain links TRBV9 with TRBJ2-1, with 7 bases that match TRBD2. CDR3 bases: TGTGCCAGCAGCGAACGGGGGGTGTACAATGAGCAGTTCTTC. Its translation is CASSERGVYNEQFF.